This paragraph reports one T cell receptor beta chain. No cognate antigen has been identified for it. Nothing much larger sits one base from this clone, and base qualities are not available. The CDR3 regions of human TCRbeta chains were analyzed by immunosequencing. The authors' pipeline ran thus. TCRs in the repertoires were compared against a reference library of SARS-CoV-2-specific TCRs that had been generated with the MIRA antigen-specificity platform. Breadth was defined as the fraction of unique TCRs that were SARS-CoV-2-associated. Depth was defined as the fraction of total T cells that were SARS-CoV-2-associated. Using the MIRA data, each spike-specific TCR was assigned both to the spike region to which the TCR was reactive and to a CD4 or CD8 class. Log10-transformed breadth and depth values were compared by one-way ANOVA with Sidak's multiple comparisons tests. TCRdb limited this immuneACCESS table to in-frame rearrangements with V and J called. A share of clones is missing; checked studies link under half to unresolved V genes, and the rest is unexplained. V and J calls and clone size are given by that table; D and trimming were obtained from the DNA. For this sample there are around 150,000 clones; roughly 88% appear just once. The leading ten clones occupy around 6.3% of the sample.

This sample's time point label indicates: about 28 days (+/-7) after the second vaccine dose. AZD1222 recipients whose second dose came at about 4 weeks and those whose second dose came at about 12 weeks were combined into one group, since spike-specific TCR depth and breadth did not differ between the two schedules. The vaccinee samples were drawn from two UK trials, COV001 and COV002, one of which was a single-blind randomized controlled phase 2/3 trial testing AZD1222 (ChAdOx1 nCoV-19) in healthy adults. For TCRbeta chain sequencing, PBMC samples from trial participants were taken at day 0 and at day 28 after the second dose. CDR1 and CDR2, per the germline V gene, are ENHRY and SYGVKD. The CDR3 has 14 amino acids, counting the end cysteine and phenylalanine. The sequence is cut down to CDR3 DNA, 42 bases in frame from base 1. V is cut back by 8 bases and J by 6 bases, with 7 bases in the junction unmatched.

This entry comes from a study of T cell responses to AZD1222 COVID-19 vaccine (dated by TCRdb to about 2021). About the full investigation: TCR sequencing was performed for some 250 trial participants, of whom around 210 were given two doses of AZD1222 and about 25 were given two doses of MenACWY control vaccine. Trial participants were enrolled into age subgroups of 18-55, 56-69 and 70-plus years, which contained approximately 150, 28 and 58 TCR-sequenced participants, respectively.

What the study reported, not specific to this receptor: Because no samples from the day 14 peak response were available, repertoires could be characterized only after the peak T cell response. Participants were mostly white British, with more females than males. The authors suggested clonal diversity may have been underestimated. After two AZD1222 doses, both the breadth and the depth of spike-specific TCRs were significantly higher than at day 0 and than in MenACWY recipients. The vaccine-associated CD4 TCRs covered the entire spike protein, and the dominant responses fell in regions 160-218 and 743-854. The 56-69-year group was small, and its depth increase did not reach significance, likely because of low power. Reportedly, almost half of the unique spike-specific TCRs recognized epitopes lying outside the regions that are mutated in the B.1.351 and B.1.1.7 variants. Conclusions about previously exposed vaccinees are limited because only six or seven AZD1222 recipients were SARS-CoV-2 seropositive at baseline.

The sequence was collected from an adult who received the AZD1222 COVID-19 vaccine. Here the sequenced sample was peripheral blood, taken 28 days after the second AZD1222 dose. The rearrangement joined TRBV10-3 to TRBJ2-1; a stretch of 10 junction bases matches TRBD2. The CDR3 region reads CAIRTGLASNEQFF. The nucleotide sequence reads as follows: TGTGCCATCCGAACGGGACTAGCGTCCAATGAGCAGTTCTTC.